These 7 T cell receptor beta chains came from one sample sequenced in a study of neoadjuvant nivolumab and ipilimumab in lung cancer. Clones were sequenced by immunoSEQ multiplex PCR, and TCRdb holds only the in-frame ones, with some missing. Of tens of thousands of clones listed, 80% to 90% are singletons. The sample consisted of blood, taken before neoadjuvant nivolumab, alone or with ipilimumab. Receptors originate from an adult with non-small cell lung cancer. Some clones in this sample may be carry-over from other donors' samples.

This clone was found once. This rearrangement joins TRBV7-8 to TRBJ1-4; TRBD1 is a possible D gene (5 bases). The CDR3 sequence is 15 residues long. Germline CDR1 reads SGHVS; CDR2 reads FQNEAQ. The V end lost 5 bases, the J end lost 0 bases, and 10 bases lay between the germline ends. CDR3 nucleotide sequence: TGTGCCAGCAGCCCCGGGGGAGCAACTAATGAAAAACTGTTTTTT. It specifies CASSPGGATNEKLFF.

The chain combines TRBV6-1 with TRBJ2-7; a possible D gene is TRBD1 (5 bases). V was clipped by 8 bases and J by 3 bases, with 14 bases between them. Germline CDR1 MNHNS, CDR2 SASEGT. The CDR3 length is 13 residues. DNA of the CDR3: TGTGCCAGCGCCCCAGGGCCCCTCTACGAGCAGTACTTC. This gives the protein CASAPGPLYEQYF.

V gene TRBV7-9 combines with J gene TRBJ1-1, with 9 bases lining up with TRBD1. J gave up 11 bases and V 5 bases, and 15 bases lay outside the gene matches. Germline CDR1 SEHNR, CDR2 FQNEAQ (reference sequence). This CDR3 is built from 15 residues. The CDR3 reads CASSTLQGALKGAFF. For the CDR3, the DNA is TGTGCCAGCAGCACACTACAGGGGGCTTTAAAAGGGGCTTTCTTT.

The genes are TRBV7-8 and TRBJ1-2; D remains ambiguous. V gave up 4 bases and J gave up 7 bases, with 13 bases separating them. From germline, CDR1 is SGHVS and CDR2 FQNEAQ. This CDR3 is built from 13 residues. The CDR3 here is CASSWQVGAGYTF. The CDR3 region has the DNA TGTGCCAGCAGCTGGCAGGTGGGTGCTGGCTACACCTTC.

The V and J genes are TRBV6-6 and TRBJ2-1; 14 bases map to TRBD2. V gave up 10 bases and J gave up 0 bases; unmatched junction bases: 5. There are 16 residues in the CDR3. Per germline, CDR1 MNHNY and CDR2 SVGAGI (reference sequence). The CDR3 sequence is CAIRTSGGSSYNEQFF. CDR3 in DNA: TGTGCCATCCGGACTAGCGGGGGGAGCTCCTACAATGAGCAGTTCTTC.

The chain is built from TRBV9 and TRBJ2-3, with 13 bases identical to TRBD2. The CDR3 is 16 residues long. Germline CDR1 is SGDLS and CDR2 is YYNGEE. V was pared by 2 bases and J by 3 bases, with 3 bases of the junction left unmatched. The CDR3 bases are TGTGCCAGCAGCGTCCGGACTAGCGGGAGTACAGATACGCAGTATTTT. It yields the protein CASSVRTSGSTDTQYF.

The V call is TRBV10-3, the J call TRBJ2-5; D is unclear. The CDR3 covers 13 residues. Germline CDR1 is ENHRY and CDR2 is SYGVKD. With 10 bases removed from V and 4 bases from J, the gap between germline ends came to 16 bases. Here the CDR3 reads CATTRSIGETQYF. The DNA of the CDR3 is TGTGCCACCACCCGGTCGATCGGAGAGACCCAGTACTTC.